The 2 T cell receptor beta chains below come from one sample, sequenced in a study of shared clonotypes between healthy human individuals. Terminally differentiated effector memory CD45RA+ cells were excluded from the naive CD8 cells, which were CD45RO-negative and positively selected for CCR7. TCRdb's copy holds only in-frame clones and misses some; the assay was immunoSEQ multiplex PCR. This table has roughly 770,000 clones, 95% to 97% appearing once. The sequencing sample was made of naive CD8+ T cells sorted from blood. The origin of the receptors is a man in his thirties or forties in good health.

This clone is a singleton in its sample. The chain has TRBV28 and TRBJ1-5; D gene uncertain. The CDR3 runs 13 residues. Trimming cost V 7 bases and J 6 bases, with 13 bases left between them. Per germline, CDR1 MDHEN and CDR2 SYDVKM. The CDR3 sequence: CASNPVGSQPQHF. The CDR3 DNA reads TGTGCCAGCAACCCCGTAGGTAGTCAGCCCCAGCATTTT.

Details on this clone: Other nucleotide sequences from this sample produce the same CDR3. CDR3 protein: CASSYRSSYEQYF. In nucleotides, the CDR3 is TGTGCCAGCTCCTACAGGAGCTCCTACGAGCAGTACTTC. This chain links TRBV27 with TRBJ2-7; tentatively, D is TRBD1 (5 bases). The germline V gene encodes CDR1 MNHEY and CDR2 SMNVEV (reference sequence). The CDR3 spans 13 residues. Trimming left V 8 bases short and J 0 bases short, with 11 bases between.